A single sample gave rise to the 2 T cell receptor beta chains below, sequenced in a study of regulatory T cells in long-lasting Graves disease. iRepertoire HTBI primers and Arm-PCR of CDR3 regions built TCR beta libraries. TCRdb re-called the multiplex PCR reads through MiXCR, storing one row per CDR3 protein. The sample contains around 360,000 distinct CDR3 sequences, roughly 16% of which appear only once. Time point defined: newly diagnosed GD, antithyroid drugs for less than 3 months. From RNA extracted from PBMCs, the TCR library was made. In addition, the sample was reused for a study of T cells in Graves' hyperthyroidism and ophthalmopathy.

Sequencing was performed on peripheral blood mononuclear cells (PBMCs), taken at new diagnosis, from a patient treated with antithyroid drugs. The source is a young woman with Graves disease.

This clonotype was detected many times. The gene calls are TRBV3-1 and TRBJ2-1; 13 bases match TRBD2. Germline trimming cut 2 bases from V and 8 bases from J; bases unmatched to any gene: 9. This CDR3 spans 17 amino acids. Germline lookup yields CDR1 LGHDT and CDR2 YNNKEL (reference sequence). CDR3 bases: TGTGCCAGCAGCCAACTAGGTTGGACTAGCGGGGGTGATGAGCAGTTCTTC. This encodes CASSQLGWTSGGDEQFF.

This clonotype was recorded at least ten times. The chain links TRBV7-6 to TRBJ2-3; 9 nucleotides match TRBD2. CDR3 size: 17 residues. Germline V lookup: CDR1 SGHVS, CDR2 FNYEAQ. V shed 1 base and J 6 bases; nucleotides not matched to a gene: 11. DNA of the CDR3: TGTGCCAGCAGCTTAGAGGCGGGGGGGGGGCATGTCGATACGCAGTATTTT. Protein sequence: CASSLEAGGGHVDTQYF. Filled out from reference TRBV7-6 and TRBJ2-3, the complete variable domain reads GAGVSQSPRYKVTKRGQDVALRCDPISGHVSLYWYRQALGQGPEFLTYFNYEAQQDKSGLPNDRFSAERPEGSISTLTIQRTEQRDSAMYRCASSLEAGGGHVDTQYFGPGTRLTVL.